A single sample gave rise to the 6 T cell receptor beta chains below, sequenced in a study of blood T cell repertoires in COVID-19. Some clones are missing from TCRdb's copy, which holds only in-frame ones; the method was immunoSEQ multiplex PCR. The sample comprises roughly 380,000 clones, over 85% of which are singletons, and around 3.9% rests with the top ten. Sequenced material: peripheral blood. These receptor sequences come from a woman aged 60 to 75 with COVID-19, enrolled during active disease.

The chain uses TRBV18 and TRBJ1-4; no reliable D call. Trimming removed 1 base from V and 0 bases from J, with 3 bases in between. Germline V gives CDR1 KGHSH, CDR2 LQKENI. The CDR3 runs to 14 residues. This CDR3 is CASSPLATNEKLFF. The CDR3 DNA sequence: TGTGCCAGCTCACCACTCGCAACTAATGAAAAACTGTTTTTT.

The chain employs TRBV4-1 and TRBJ1-2; D gene unclear. Germline V gene data show CDR1 as MGHRA and CDR2 as YSYEKL. V lost 0 bases and J 1 base, leaving 9 bases between the germline ends. CDR3 length: 15 amino acids. The CDR3 DNA follows: TGCGCCAGCAGCCAAGATGTCAACAGTAACTATGGCTACACCTTC. Its translation is CASSQDVNSNYGYTF.

The V gene is TRBV7-9, the J gene TRBJ1-4; 8 positions agree with TRBD1. The J segment lost 8 bases and the V segment lost 3 bases, leaving 5 bases of the junction unmatched. The V gene's germline CDR1 is SEHNR and CDR2 FQNEAQ (reference sequence). This CDR3 is built from 14 residues. As DNA, the CDR3 is TGTGCCAGCAGCTTGACAGGGGAGGGCGAAAAACTGTTTTTT. Translated: CASSLTGEGEKLFF.

V is TRBV7-9 and J is TRBJ1-5, with 10 bases identical to TRBD1. The CDR3 is 15 amino acids. Losses at the gene ends were 1 base for V and 4 bases for J; bases not matched to a gene: 1. CDR1 and CDR2 (germline): SEHNR, FQNEAQ (reference sequence). In DNA form, the CDR3 reads TGTGCCAGCAGCTTAGGACAGGGGGCGAATCAGCCCCAGCATTTT. It encodes CASSLGQGANQPQHF.

This clone came up a few times. The CDR3 region is CASSRDSQETQYF. CDR3 nucleotide sequence: TGTGCCAGCAGTAGGGACAGCCAAGAGACCCAGTACTTC. The gene calls are TRBV12-3 or TRBV12-4 and TRBJ2-5; 7 positions agree with TRBD1. With 5 bases clipped from V and 1 base from J, the junction kept 1 base outside the gene matches. The CDR3 has 13 residues.

The gene calls are TRBV29-1 and TRBJ2-1; perhaps TRBD2 as D (5 bases). Per the germline V gene, CDR1 is SQVTM and CDR2 is ANQGSEA. The CDR3 totals 13 residues. Trimming cost V 3 bases and J 2 bases, with 8 bases left between them. This CDR3 is CSVDGITYNEQFF. The CDR3 DNA follows: TGCAGCGTTGACGGGATTACCTACAATGAGCAGTTCTTC.